This T cell receptor (beta chain) was captured by sequencing in a study of cytomegalovirus exposure and HLA in healthy donors. 13 Jbeta primers and 60 Vbeta primers were used for the PCR. Here immunoSEQ multiplex PCR was the method, and the copy in TCRdb shows in-frame clones only, minus some. This repertoire includes around 53,000 clones. CDR3 size: 14 residues. Looked up from germline, CDR1 is LNHNV and CDR2 is YYDKDF (reference sequence). With 4 bases clipped from V and 6 bases from J, the junction kept 8 bases outside the gene matches. The sequenced sample consisted of PBMCs. The TCR sequence derives from a man younger than 30 in good health and CMV-seropositive. The chain recombines TRBV15 with TRBJ2-5, with 7 nucleotides matching TRBD1. The CDR3 nucleotides read TGTGCCACCAGCATTGACAGGGTCAGGCAGACCCAGTACTTC. It specifies CATSIDRVRQTQYF. Filled out from reference TRBV15 and TRBJ2-5, the complete variable domain reads DAMVIQNPRYQVTQFGKPVTLSCSQTLNHNVMYWYQQKSSQAPKLLFHYYDKDFNNEADTPDNFQSRRPNTSFCFLDIRSPGLGDTAMYLCATSIDRVRQTQYFGPGTRLLVL.